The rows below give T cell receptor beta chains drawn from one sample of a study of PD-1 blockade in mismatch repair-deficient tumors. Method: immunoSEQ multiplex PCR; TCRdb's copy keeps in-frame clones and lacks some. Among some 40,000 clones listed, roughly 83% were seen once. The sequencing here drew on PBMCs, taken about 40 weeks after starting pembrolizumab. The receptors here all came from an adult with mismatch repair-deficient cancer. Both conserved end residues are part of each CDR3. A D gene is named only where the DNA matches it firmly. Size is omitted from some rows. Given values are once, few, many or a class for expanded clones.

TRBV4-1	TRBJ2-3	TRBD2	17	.	CASSQDQLAGGQDTQYF	TGCGCCAGCAGCCAAGACCAACTAGCGGGAGGGCAAGATACGCAGTATTTT
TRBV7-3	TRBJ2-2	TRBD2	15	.	CASSPLTSVRGELFF	TGTGCCAGCAGCCCCCTAACTAGCGTAAGGGGGGAGCTGTTTTTT
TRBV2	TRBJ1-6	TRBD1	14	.	CASIRDREVSPLHF	TGTGCCAGCATACGGGACAGGGAGGTTTCACCCCTCCACTTT
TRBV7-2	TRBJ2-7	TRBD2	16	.	CASSLFTSGLSYEQYF	TGTGCCAGCAGCTTATTTACTAGCGGGTTGTCCTACGAGCAGTACTTC
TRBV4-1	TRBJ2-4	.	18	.	CASSQGGATFLAKNIQYF	TGCGCCAGCAGCCAGGGTGGGGCTACCTTTCTCGCCAAAAACATTCAGTACTTC
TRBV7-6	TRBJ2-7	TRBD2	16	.	CASSPREAGGRNEQYF	TGTGCCAGCAGCCCCCGGGAAGCGGGAGGGCGGAACGAGCAGTACTTC
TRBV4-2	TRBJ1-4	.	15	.	CASSQDGDYNEKLFF	TGTGCCAGCAGCCAAGATGGAGACTATAATGAAAAACTGTTTTTT
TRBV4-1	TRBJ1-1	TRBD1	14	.	CASSHADRGTEAFF	TGCGCCAGCAGCCACGCCGACAGGGGTACTGAAGCTTTCTTT
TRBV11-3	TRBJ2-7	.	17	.	CASSLFGYGGVTYEQYF	TGTGCCAGCAGCTTATTTGGGTATGGCGGGGTCACCTACGAGCAGTACTTC
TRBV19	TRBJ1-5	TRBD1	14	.	CASSIILPTGDQHF	TGTGCCAGTAGTATTATTTTACCGACAGGGGATCAGCATTTT
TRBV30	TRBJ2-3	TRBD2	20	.	CAWSPTALAGGGGGTDTQYF	TGTGCCTGGAGTCCTACGGCACTAGCGGGAGGGGGTGGCGGCACAGATACGCAGTATTTT
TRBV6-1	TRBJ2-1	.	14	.	CASSVASAGNEQFF	TGTGCCAGCAGTGTGGCTAGTGCGGGAAATGAGCAGTTCTTC
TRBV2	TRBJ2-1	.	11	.	CASTSVNEQFF	TGTGCCAGCACGTCCGTCAATGAGCAGTTCTTC
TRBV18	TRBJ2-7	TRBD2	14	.	CASSRAGVPHEQYF	TGTGCCAGCTCACGGGCGGGAGTCCCCCACGAGCAGTACTTC
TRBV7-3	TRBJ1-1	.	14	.	CASRAGPMNTEAFF	TGTGCCAGCAGAGCAGGGCCCATGAACACTGAAGCTTTCTTT
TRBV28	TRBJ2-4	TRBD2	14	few	CASSSTSGIPFRYF	TGTGCCAGCAGTTCCACTAGCGGGATACCCTTTAGGTACTTC
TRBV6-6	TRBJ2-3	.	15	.	CASGNLRGRTDTQYF	TGTGCCAGCGGTAACTTGCGGGGGCGCACAGATACGCAGTATTTT
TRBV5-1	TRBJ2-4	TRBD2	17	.	CASSATSLETAKNIQYF	TGCGCCAGCAGCGCGACTAGCCTCGAGACCGCCAAAAACATTCAGTACTTC
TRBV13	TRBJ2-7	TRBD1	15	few	CASSLGLQGALEQYF	TGTGCCAGCAGCTTAGGCCTACAGGGGGCTTTAGAGCAGTACTTC
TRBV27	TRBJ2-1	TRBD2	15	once	CASSPGLVSYNEQFF	TGTGCCAGCAGTCCGGGACTAGTCTCCTACAATGAGCAGTTCTTC
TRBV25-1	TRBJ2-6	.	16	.	CASSEQTGTGANVLTF	TGTGCCAGCAGTGAACAAACAGGGACTGGGGCCAACGTCCTGACTTTC
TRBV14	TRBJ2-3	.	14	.	CASSQELITDTQYF	TGTGCCAGCAGCCAAGAACTTATCACAGATACGCAGTATTTT
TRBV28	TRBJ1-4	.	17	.	CASSLVLGSTTNEKLFF	TGTGCCAGCAGTTTAGTGTTGGGCAGCACAACTAATGAAAAACTGTTTTTT
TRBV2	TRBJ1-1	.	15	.	CASNFQGKMNTEAFF	TGTGCCAGCAACTTCCAGGGTAAGATGAACACTGAAGCTTTCTTT